The rows below give T cell receptor beta chains drawn from one sample of a study of shared clonotypes between healthy human individuals. Using immunoSEQ multiplex PCR, the repertoire was profiled, and TCRdb retains in-frame clones only, with some absent. The table records some 2,100,000 clones, approximately 94% of them present only once. The sequenced sample consisted of naive CD8+ T cells from PBMCs. The receptor set was obtained from a man between 18 and 29 years old in good health. Some clones in this sample may be carry-over from other donors' samples. Both conserved end residues are part of each CDR3. Each record gives: J gene, clone size, D gene, V gene, CDR3 DNA, CDR3 protein. The D gene is left open where the match is weak. Part of the rows lack a size; the others show once, few, many or a class for expanded clones.

j_gene: TRBJ1-1; abundance: NA; d_gene: NA; v_gene: TRBV28; CDR3nt: TGTGCCAGCAGTTTGGGAAGTCAGGGGAGCACTGAAGCTTTCTTT; CDR3aa: CASSLGSQGSTEAFF
j_gene: TRBJ2-7; abundance: NA; d_gene: NA; v_gene: TRBV18; CDR3nt: TGTGCCAGCTCCTTTGTCGGGGGAAGTACCGAGCAGTACTTC; CDR3aa: CASSFVGGSTEQYF
j_gene: TRBJ2-5; abundance: NA; d_gene: TRBD2; v_gene: TRBV5-4; CDR3nt: TGTGCCAGCAGCTTGAGGACTAGCGGGCTTCAAGAGACCCAGTACTTC; CDR3aa: CASSLRTSGLQETQYF
j_gene: TRBJ2-1; abundance: NA; d_gene: NA; v_gene: TRBV5-1; CDR3nt: TGCGCCAGCAGCATGGCGCTAGAGTCATTACTATTTCAATACAATGAGCAGTTCTTC; CDR3aa: CASSMALESLLFQYNEQFF
j_gene: TRBJ2-7; abundance: NA; d_gene: TRBD1; v_gene: TRBV5-1; CDR3nt: TGCGCCAGCAGCCCGGACAGGGACTACGAGCAGTACTTC; CDR3aa: CASSPDRDYEQYF
j_gene: TRBJ2-7; abundance: NA; d_gene: NA; v_gene: TRBV27; CDR3nt: TGTGCCAGCAGTTATAGCGTCTCCTACGAGCAGTACTTC; CDR3aa: CASSYSVSYEQYF
j_gene: TRBJ2-3; abundance: NA; d_gene: NA; v_gene: TRBV4-3; CDR3nt: TGCGCCAGCAGCCAGGATGCGCAGGGTGGAGATACGCAGTATTTT; CDR3aa: CASSQDAQGGDTQYF
j_gene: TRBJ2-7; abundance: NA; d_gene: NA; v_gene: TRBV20-1; CDR3nt: TGCAGTGCTACCAGGTCTGGCGAGCAGTACTTC; CDR3aa: CSATRSGEQYF
j_gene: TRBJ1-4; abundance: NA; d_gene: NA; v_gene: TRBV28; CDR3nt: TGTGCCAGCAGTTTAGGGTGGGGTTCAACTAATGAAAAACTGTTTTTT; CDR3aa: CASSLGWGSTNEKLFF
j_gene: TRBJ2-3; abundance: once; d_gene: NA; v_gene: TRBV9; CDR3nt: TGTGCCAGCAGCGTAGGGACAGCGAGCACAGATACGCAGTATTTT; CDR3aa: CASSVGTASTDTQYF
j_gene: TRBJ1-1; abundance: NA; d_gene: NA; v_gene: TRBV19; CDR3nt: TGTGCCAGTAGTATAGACAGGGGTATGAACACTGAAGCTTTCTTT; CDR3aa: CASSIDRGMNTEAFF
j_gene: TRBJ2-1; abundance: NA; d_gene: NA; v_gene: TRBV15; CDR3nt: TGTGCCACCAGCAGAGATGGCTCTTATGAGCAGTTCTTC; CDR3aa: CATSRDGSYEQFF